Described below is a single TCR beta chain sequence and its context. This clone was counted a single time. Its antigen remains undetermined. No base quality information exists; no much larger clone differs at one position. The data stem from a study of cytomegalovirus exposure and HLA in healthy donors (dated by TCRdb to the late 2010s). For context, the study as a whole: According to a later analysis, the roughly 120 validation repertoires were produced on the same platform as the approximately 620 repertoires of the first cohort. Along with the approximately 700-subject first cohort, a separate validation cohort of over 90 different subjects was used. The study was designed to test whether signatures of past pathogen exposure could be identified by cataloging public T cell receptors. High-throughput TCR immunosequencing, statistical association of individual TCRs with disease status, and machine learning were combined to predict cytomegalovirus infection status. What the work shows at the level of the full study, not this receptor alone: A few of the identified cytomegalovirus-associated TCR beta chains were confirmed in vitro to be specific for cytomegalovirus antigens. A later analysis found that TCRs clustered in the first cohort also tended to co-occur in the approximately 120 validation repertoires, with 94% of cluster scores above 0. According to the authors, the approach could potentially be generalized to other disease states and immunological phenotypes. Cytomegalovirus status was reported to be diagnosed by the classifier with high specificity and sensitivity in both the original and validation cohorts. Most TCR sequences were observed very rarely across donors, whereas some public TCRs were present in many individuals. All 120 or so repertoires were used to score co-occurrence in the validation cohort in a later analysis, because that analysis had no HLA typing for the cohort. The study listed 150 to 200 TCR beta chains as associated with cytomegalovirus.

The donors were included in the validation cohort of approximately 130 subjects, a group kept apart from the 666-subject first cohort. The method was the immunoSEQ multiplex PCR assay. The original methods were these. A statistical classification framework was built to diagnose cytomegalovirus status from the catalog of TCR beta chain sequences. The table comes from immuneACCESS by way of TCRdb, which keeps in-frame sequences with V and J called. Part of the clones is missing from these tables; in studies checked, under half for an unresolved V gene and the rest for unknown reasons. Clone size and V and J calls were adopted from that table, with D and trimming inferred from the DNA. This sample comprises about 120,000 clones, around 95% of them detected only once. The ten largest make up 1.7% of the sample. The specimen was PBMCs. The receptor was derived from a man younger than 30 in good health and CMV-seronegative.

The DNA reads TGTGCCAGCAGCTCCCCCAGTACAGGGTCCTACGAGCAGTACTTC. Its protein product is CASSSPSTGSYEQYF. Recombination linked TRBV7-3 to TRBJ2-7, with TRBD1 tentatively as D gene (6 bases match). The CDR3 has 15 amino acids, counting the end cysteine and phenylalanine. Of the read, only the CDR3 DNA is kept; its 45 bases are in frame from base 1. Per the germline V gene, SGHTA is the CDR1 and FQGTGA is the CDR2. V and J are truncated by 4 bases and 1 base respectively, leaving an intervening sequence of 14 bases.